This TCR beta chain originates from a study of early T cells in non-severe SARS-CoV-2 infection. This clonotype was counted only a few times. This CDR3 is 16 amino acids long. The V gene lost 5 bases and the J gene lost 3 bases, with 17 bases spanning the gap. MiXCR, applied by TCRdb to the 5' RACE reads, yields one record per CDR3 protein. The data hold tens of thousands of distinct CDR3 sequences, with more than 9% observed a single time. The clonotype originates from an adult who was a healthcare worker with PCR-confirmed SARS-CoV-2 infection or an uninfected control (not recorded which). Sequencing was carried out using whole blood. This sequence joins TRBV12-3 or TRBV12-4 and TRBJ1-5, with D hard to call. This chain's CDR3 is CASSPTGAGLNQPQHF. For the CDR3, the DNA is TGTGCCAGCAGTCCTACTGGCGCAGGTCTCAATCAGCCCCAGCATTTT.